These 30 T cell receptor beta chains came from one sample sequenced in a study of blood T cell repertoires in COVID-19. Some clones are missing from TCRdb's copy, which holds only in-frame ones; the method was immunoSEQ multiplex PCR. The sample gives tens of thousands of clones, about nine tenths of which show up once; 3.2% is in the top ten. The sequencing input was peripheral blood. The receptors were gathered from a man aged 50 to 59 with active COVID-19.

V and J are TRBV19 and TRBJ2-7; 7 nucleotides agree with TRBD1. Germline CDR1 and CDR2: LNHDA and SQIVND (reference sequence). This CDR3 has 14 amino acids. V lost 5 bases, J lost 3 bases, and 7 bases stayed unmatched. In DNA form, the CDR3 reads TGTGCCAGTAGTGACAGGACAGGAGGCTACGAGCAGTACTTC. Residues: CASSDRTGGYEQYF. Full variable domain (rest looked up from reference TRBV19 and TRBJ2-7): DGGITQSPKYLFRKEGQNVTLSCEQNLNHDAMYWYRQDPGQGLRLIYYSQIVNDFQKGDIAEGYSVSREKKESFPLTVTSAQKNPTAFYLCASSDRTGGYEQYFGPGTRLTVT.

The genes are TRBV7-9 and TRBJ2-3; TRBD1 agrees at 9 bases. Germline V gene data show CDR1 as SEHNR and CDR2 as FQNEAQ (reference sequence). CDR3 length equals 19 residues. The junction had 17 bases not matched to a gene; V was cut back by 1 base and J by 6 bases. The DNA for the CDR3 is TGTGCCAGCAGCTTAGTTTTCACCAGGGACAGGGACCGTATGGATACGCAGTATTTT. The encoded protein is CASSLVFTRDRDRMDTQYF.

The chain has TRBV7-2 and TRBJ1-2; 7 nucleotides match TRBD1. CDR1 and CDR2 from the germline V gene are SGHTA and FQGNSA. The J segment lost 6 bases and the V segment lost 4 bases, leaving 8 bases of the junction unmatched. The CDR3 sequence is 14 residues long. CDR3 DNA: TGTGCCAGCAGCTCTCCGGCAGGGGGTGATGGCTACACCTTC. It yields the protein CASSSPAGGDGYTF.

The V call is TRBV18, the J call TRBJ2-3; a weak D match, TRBD2 (6 bases). The germline V gene has CDR1 KGHSH and CDR2 LQKENI. V was trimmed by 0 bases and J by 8 bases, leaving 15 bases between them. CDR3 length: 15 residues. The CDR3 bases are TGTGCCAGCTCACCACCGGAGGGTCAGAGAGGTACGCAGTATTTT. Translated: CASSPPEGQRGTQYF.

This chain links TRBV5-6 with TRBJ2-5; D unresolved. Trimming left V 4 bases short and J 5 bases short, with 12 bases between. This CDR3 is 13 amino acids long. CDR1 and CDR2 from the germline V gene are SGHDT and YYEEEE. The CDR3 loop reads CASSPTPEETQYF. The DNA of the CDR3 is TGTGCCAGCAGCCCTACTCCGGAGGAGACCCAGTACTTC.

The chain carries TRBV5-8 and TRBJ1-4, with a weak D call TRBD1 (6 bases). Trimming cost V 4 bases and J 1 base, with 11 bases left between them. Germline V gene data show CDR1 as SGHTS and CDR2 as YDEGEE. This CDR3 is built from 15 residues. Here the CDR3 reads CASSPGQLTNEKLFF. The CDR3 region has the DNA TGTGCCAGCAGCCCTGGACAGCTAACTAATGAAAAACTGTTTTTT.

V and J are TRBV6-5 and TRBJ2-1; 7 positions match TRBD2. Unmatched junction bases numbered 5, after V lost 8 bases and J lost 1 base. CDR1 and CDR2 (germline): MNHEY, SVGAGI. This CDR3 region has 14 residues. The CDR3 spells CASGSGLSYNEQFF. The DNA of the CDR3 is TGTGCCAGCGGCTCGGGACTATCCTACAATGAGCAGTTCTTC.

The sample holds one count of this clone. This chain joins TRBV5-5 and TRBJ2-1, with 10 positions matching TRBD1. Germline lookup yields CDR1 SGHKS and CDR2 YYEKEE (reference sequence). The CDR3 totals 13 residues. The junction had 2 bases not matched to a gene; V was cut back by 5 bases and J by 6 bases. The CDR3 region has the DNA TGTGCCAGCAGAAGGACAGGGGGCAATGAGCAGTTCTTC. Its protein product is CASRRTGGNEQFF.

The chain combines TRBV5-1 with TRBJ2-7; TRBD1 is a possible D gene (6 bases). The V end was cut by 0 bases, the J end by 6 bases, with 13 bases between. Germline values: CDR1 SGHRS, CDR2 YFSETQ. The CDR3 is made up of 14 amino acids. The CDR3 loop is CASSLAAGASEQYF. The CDR3 bases are TGCGCCAGCAGCTTGGCTGCAGGGGCCTCCGAGCAGTACTTC.

The V gene is TRBV7-2, the J gene TRBJ2-3, with D maybe TRBD2 (6 bases). Trimming cost V 3 bases and J 0 bases, with 7 bases left between them. This CDR3 contains 14 residues. Looked up from germline, CDR1 is SGHTA and CDR2 is FQGNSA. The CDR3, as DNA: TGTGCCAGCAGCTTGGGGACTAGCACAGATACGCAGTATTTT. Its translation is CASSLGTSTDTQYF.

The V call is TRBV6-2 or TRBV6-3, the J call TRBJ1-5, with 8 positions matching TRBD1. The V segment lost 6 bases and the J segment 3 bases; nucleotides outside the gene matches: 4. The CDR3 spans 14 residues. CDR1 and CDR2 from the germline V gene are MNHEY and SVGEGT. DNA for the CDR3: TGTGCCAGCAGCCTGGGACAGGACAATCAGCCCCAGCATTTT. Protein: CASSLGQDNQPQHF.

The chain uses TRBV7-8 and TRBJ2-7; 9 nucleotides line up with TRBD2. The CDR3 extends over 16 amino acids. Germline loops: CDR1 SGHVS, CDR2 FQNEAQ. V lost 5 bases to trimming and J lost 5 bases; unmatched junction nucleotides: 13. The CDR3 DNA follows: TGTGCCAGCAGCCTCCGCCCCGGGACTAGCAGCGACGAGCAGTACTTC. Translating gives CASSLRPGTSSDEQYF.

The count of this clone is one. The chain employs TRBV6-5 and TRBJ1-6; possibly TRBD1 for D (5 bases). V was cut by 6 bases and J by 9 bases, with 12 bases left in between. The CDR3 sequence is 13 residues long. Germline V gene lookup returns CDR1 MNHEY and CDR2 SVGAGI. Written as DNA, the CDR3 is TGTGCCAGCAGGAGAGGGGAGGGTTCACCCCTCCACTTT. Its translation is CASRRGEGSPLHF.

This clone showed up just a few times. The chain joins TRBV7-2 to TRBJ2-1; D may be TRBD1 (6 bases). V dropped 4 bases and J dropped 3 bases, with 16 bases sitting between them. This CDR3 has 16 residues. Germline V gene sequence: CDR1 SGHTA, CDR2 FQGNSA. The CDR3 loop reads CASSSQGGEGYNEQFF. CDR3 nucleotide sequence: TGTGCCAGCAGCTCGCAAGGGGGAGAAGGCTACAATGAGCAGTTCTTC.

The chain employs TRBV7-9 and TRBJ2-7, with D possibly TRBD1 on 6 matching bases. This CDR3 comprises 14 residues. V was trimmed by 5 bases and J by 5 bases, leaving 16 bases between them. Germline V CDR1 and CDR2: SEHNR, FQNEAQ (reference sequence). This CDR3 is CASSGLDRANEQYF. The CDR3 region has the DNA TGTGCCAGCAGCGGACTGGACAGAGCCAACGAGCAGTACTTC.

V and J are TRBV6-5 and TRBJ2-2; no definite D call. V dropped 0 bases and J dropped 7 bases, with 9 bases sitting between them. In germline, CDR1 is MNHEY, CDR2 SVGAGI. The CDR3 spans 14 residues. The DNA of the CDR3 is TGTGCCAGCAGTTACTCGGGCCGGATCGGGGAGCTGTTTTTT. Translated, it gives CASSYSGRIGELFF.

V usage is TRBV5-1 and J usage is TRBJ2-3, with D maybe TRBD1 (7 bases). Trimming took 0 bases from V and 2 from J, leaving 13 bases between them. CDR3 length: 16 residues. Germline V gene lookup returns CDR1 SGHRS and CDR2 YFSETQ. This CDR3 is CASSLGQGGSTDTQYF. CDR3 nucleotide sequence: TGCGCCAGCAGCTTGGGACAGGGAGGCTCCACAGATACGCAGTATTTT.

The chain joins TRBV5-1 to TRBJ2-3; the match to TRBD1 covers 10 bases. Germline lookup yields CDR1 SGHRS and CDR2 YFSETQ. J lost 4 bases, V lost 4 bases, and 9 bases had no gene match. The CDR3 contains 16 residues. The CDR3 DNA is TGCGCCAGCAGCCTGAAGACAGGGGGCACTCCAGATACGCAGTATTTT. Its translation is CASSLKTGGTPDTQYF.

This clone has a single count. V usage is TRBV6-5 and J usage is TRBJ2-1, with D unclear. The CDR3 contains 13 residues. Trimming removed 4 bases from V and 0 bases from J, with 4 bases in between. Germline V gives CDR1 MNHEY, CDR2 SVGAGI. The CDR3 region is CASSSNSYNEQFF. The CDR3 DNA sequence: TGTGCCAGCAGTTCCAACTCCTACAATGAGCAGTTCTTC.

The gene calls are TRBV6-1 and TRBJ1-3; D ambiguous. There are 13 residues in the CDR3. The V end was cut by 3 bases, the J end by 5 bases, with 8 bases between. Germline CDR1 MNHNS, CDR2 SASEGT. This chain's CDR3 is CASSDRGRNTIYF. In DNA form, the CDR3 reads TGTGCCAGCAGTGACAGAGGGCGAAACACCATATATTTT.

This sequence joins TRBV30 and TRBJ2-3; maybe TRBD1 (7 bases). The germline V gene encodes CDR1 GTSNPN and CDR2 SVGIG (reference sequence). This CDR3 spans 15 amino acids. The V end was cut by 7 bases, the J end by 4 bases, with 21 bases between. The CDR3 is CALDSRQGGADTQYF. The CDR3 bases are TGTGCCTTGGACTCCCGGCAGGGGGGAGCAGATACGCAGTATTTT.

This rearrangement joins TRBV3-1 (or the pseudogene TRBV3-2) to TRBJ1-6; D is uncertain. V was pared by 3 bases and J by 7 bases, with 4 bases between. Germline assignment: CDR1 LGHDT and CDR2 YNNKEL (reference sequence). The CDR3 spans 12 residues. CDR3 sequence: CASSHLNSPLHF. In DNA form, the CDR3 reads TGTGCCAGCAGCCACTTGAATTCACCCCTCCACTTT.

This clone was seen just once. The chain uses TRBV5-1 and TRBJ1-4; TRBD1 might be the D (5 bases). The germline CDR1 and CDR2 sequences are SGHRS and YFSETQ. The CDR3 totals 15 residues. V shed 8 bases and J shed 3 bases, with 17 bases lying between them. CDR3 sequence reads: CASSPLGGPNEKLFF. The CDR3 nucleotides are TGCGCCAGTTCCCCCTTGGGGGGACCTAATGAAAAACTGTTTTTT.

V and J are TRBV7-6 and TRBJ2-7, with 9 bases aligning to TRBD1. Germline V gives CDR1 SGHVS, CDR2 FNYEAQ. CDR3 length: 15 amino acids. V gave up 0 bases and J gave up 7 bases; unmatched junction bases: 7. CDR3 in DNA: TGTGCCAGCAGCTTAGCCCGGACAGGGGTGGGGGAGCAGTACTTC. Protein product: CASSLARTGVGEQYF.

A single count supports this clone. V is TRBV20-1 and J is TRBJ2-6, with 7 bases fitting TRBD1. The CDR3 extends over 17 amino acids. V lost 3 bases, J lost 0 bases, and 8 bases stayed unmatched. Germline CDR1 DFQATT, CDR2 SNEGSKA (reference sequence). DNA for the CDR3: TGCAGTGCTAGTCTGACAGGGTCTTCCTCTGGGGCCAACGTCCTGACTTTC. Translated, it gives CSASLTGSSSGANVLTF.

The gene calls are TRBV5-1 and TRBJ1-2; 7 bases map to TRBD1. Trimming took 1 base from V and 8 from J; bases not matched to a gene: 5. Germline V gene lookup returns CDR1 SGHRS and CDR2 YFSETQ. The CDR3 loop spans 13 amino acids. CDR3 region: CASSLFRGQGYTF. Written as DNA, the CDR3 is TGCGCCAGCAGCTTGTTTAGGGGGCAAGGCTACACCTTC.

This rearrangement joins TRBV5-1 to TRBJ2-7; weak D call: TRBD1 (6 bases). Looked up from germline, CDR1 is SGHRS and CDR2 is YFSETQ. V was cut by 1 base and J by 4 bases, with 18 bases left in between. The CDR3 runs 16 residues. CDR3 loop: CASSLFPGTINYEQYF. CDR3 coding DNA: TGCGCCAGCAGCTTGTTCCCCGGGACAATTAATTACGAGCAGTACTTC.

This clone ranks as medium-sized (0.01 to 0.1%). This rearrangement joins TRBV19 to TRBJ1-1; maybe TRBD1 (6 bases). The CDR3 runs to 13 residues. Deletions cut 5 bases from V and 7 bases from J, with 14 bases between. Germline V gives CDR1 LNHDA, CDR2 SQIVND (reference sequence). In nucleotides, the CDR3 is TGTGCCAGTAGTGTTACGCCGGACAGTGAAGCTTTCTTT. This encodes CASSVTPDSEAFF.

The rearrangement joins TRBV6-1 to TRBJ2-5, with TRBD1 as a possible D gene (7 bases). The CDR3 is 15 residues long. Trimming removed 3 bases at V and 5 bases at J, with 16 bases between. The germline gives CDR1 MNHNS, CDR2 SASEGT. The CDR3 nucleotides are TGTGCCAGCAGTGACCTCTCAGGGGGGCACGAGACCCAGTACTTC. As protein: CASSDLSGGHETQYF.

The rearrangement links TRBV4-1 to TRBJ2-4; 11 bases map to TRBD2. Unmatched junction bases numbered 2, after V lost 2 bases and J lost 5 bases. This CDR3 is built from 15 residues. The germline CDR1 and CDR2 sequences are MGHRA and YSYEKL. The CDR3 sequence is CASSQLAGGQNIQYF. CDR3 sequence (DNA): TGCGCCAGCAGCCAACTAGCGGGGGGCCAAAACATTCAGTACTTC.